This record looks at one T cell receptor (beta chain) sequence and its context. Its matching antigen is unknown. The TCR libraries each used total RNA (roughly 4,000 ng per library). Addition of UMIs with a 6-nucleotide sample barcode was achieved by template switching. TCRdb re-called the 5' RACE reads; one entry per CDR3 protein, DNA not given. This listing includes about 380,000 distinct CDR3 sequences. The sample is drawn from a study of monozygotic twins with inflammatory bowel disease. Without any T cell sorting, total RNA was isolated from whole blood. Study-level results: Healthy twins showed more clonotype sharing with others than IBD patients, especially patients with disease activity.

The CDR3 extends over 15 amino acids. Germline V gene lookup returns CDR1 MNHNS and CDR2 SASEGT. The V and J genes are TRBV6-1 and TRBJ2-3; TCRdb reports TRBD1, a call that lacks DNA to check it against. Material: blood. The TCR sequence derives from a human donor with ulcerative colitis or Crohn's disease, or a healthy co-twin of an affected twin (not recorded which). The CDR3 here is CASSKRGPSTDTQYF.